This T cell receptor (beta chain) is from a study of T cells in Graves' hyperthyroidism and ophthalmopathy. It was RNA transcripts that yielded the amplified TCR beta CDR3 regions. The HTBI primer set was used in a first-round RT-PCR of the TCR CDR3. TCRdb independently ran MiXCR on the multiplex PCR reads; one entry per CDR3 protein. Among 700,000 or so distinct CDR3 sequences listed, about a sixth were seen once. General observations from the study: Clonotypes that were expanded in thyroid above 0.001 mostly appeared in blood too.

The patients, who ranged from 18 to 65 in age, presented with newly diagnosed hyperthyroidism lasting under 2 months. The source of the PBMCs was less than 12 ml of fresh peripheral blood. In its sample, this clonotype was seen a few times. Its antigen is not known. The CDR3 totals 12 residues. Germline CDR1 SQVTM, CDR2 ANQGSEA. Trimming took 5 bases from V and 7 from J, leaving 9 bases between them. The rearrangement links TRBV29-1 to TRBJ1-6; D is unresolved. Sequencing was carried out using blood. This receptor was taken from a man aged 18 to 35 with Graves' hyperthyroidism. This chain's CDR3 is CSVRDPNSPLHF. CDR3 bases: TGCAGCGTTCGTGACCCCAATTCACCCCTCCACTTT.